In its sample, the clone carrying this T cell receptor (beta chain) was seen many times. The antigen is not known. The data originate from a study of CD8 T cells in ankylosing spondylitis. Findings and caveats of the study: Within peripheral blood, clones linked to disease were CD8+ and relatively rare.

TCRdb independently ran MiXCR on the 5' RACE reads; one entry per CDR3 protein. In the table there are 250,000 or so distinct CDR3 sequences, about 24% of which are singletons. CDR3 length equals 8 residues. Germline V gives CDR1 SQVTM, CDR2 ANQGSEA. V shed 3 bases and J shed 8 bases, with 1 base lying between them. The sample taken for sequencing was blood, either unsorted or a sorted T cell fraction (not recorded which). The sequence was collected from a male donor with ankylosing spondylitis or in good health (not recorded which). This sequence joins TRBV29-1 and TRBJ1-2, with D uncertain. The CDR3 nucleotides read TGCAGCGTTGAGGGCTACACCTTC. It translates to CSVEGYTF.